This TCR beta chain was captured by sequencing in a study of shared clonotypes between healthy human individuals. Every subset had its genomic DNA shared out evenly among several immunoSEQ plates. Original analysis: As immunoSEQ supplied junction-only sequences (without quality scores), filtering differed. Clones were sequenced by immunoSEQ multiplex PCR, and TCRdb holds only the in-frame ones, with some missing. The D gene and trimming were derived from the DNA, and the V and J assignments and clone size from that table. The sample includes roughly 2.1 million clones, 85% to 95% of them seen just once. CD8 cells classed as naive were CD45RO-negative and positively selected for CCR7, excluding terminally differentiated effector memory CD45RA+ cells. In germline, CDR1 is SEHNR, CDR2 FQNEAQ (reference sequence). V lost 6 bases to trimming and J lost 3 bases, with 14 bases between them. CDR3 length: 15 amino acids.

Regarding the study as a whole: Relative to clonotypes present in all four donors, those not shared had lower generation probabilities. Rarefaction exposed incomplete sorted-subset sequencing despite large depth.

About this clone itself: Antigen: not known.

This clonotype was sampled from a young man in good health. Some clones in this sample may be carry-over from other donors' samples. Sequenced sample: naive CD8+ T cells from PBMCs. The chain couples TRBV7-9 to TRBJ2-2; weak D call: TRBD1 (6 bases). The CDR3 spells CASRAPGGHTGELFF. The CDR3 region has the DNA TGTGCCAGCAGGGCACCTGGGGGCCACACCGGGGAGCTGTTTTTT.